This T cell receptor (beta chain) was documented in a study of T cells of healthy individuals. From the 5' RACE reads, TCRdb called clonotypes with MiXCR, one entry per CDR3 protein. The table includes tens of thousands of distinct CDR3 sequences, 16% detected once. Germline lookup yields CDR1 DFQATT and CDR2 SNEGSKA (reference sequence). The germline V and J ends were trimmed by 1 base and 3 bases, with 4 bases remaining between them. This CDR3 has 12 amino acids. The clonotype comes from a human donor in good health. This chain joins TRBV20-1 and TRBJ2-1; unclear D gene. The CDR3 sequence is CSARGDYNEQFF. CDR3 DNA: TGCAGTGCTAGAGGGGACTACAATGAGCAGTTCTTC.